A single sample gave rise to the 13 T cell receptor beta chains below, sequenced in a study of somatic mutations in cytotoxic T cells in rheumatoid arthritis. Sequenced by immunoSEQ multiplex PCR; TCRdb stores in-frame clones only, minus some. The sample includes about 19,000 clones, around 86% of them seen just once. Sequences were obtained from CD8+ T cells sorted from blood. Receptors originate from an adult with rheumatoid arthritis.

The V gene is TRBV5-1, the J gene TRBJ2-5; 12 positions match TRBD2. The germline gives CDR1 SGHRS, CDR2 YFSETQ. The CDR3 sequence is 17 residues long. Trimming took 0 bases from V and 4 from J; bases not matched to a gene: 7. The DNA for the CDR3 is TGCGCCAGCAGCTTGGGTCCTCTAGCGGGAGGGCCAGAGACCCAGTACTTC. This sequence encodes CASSLGPLAGGPETQYF.

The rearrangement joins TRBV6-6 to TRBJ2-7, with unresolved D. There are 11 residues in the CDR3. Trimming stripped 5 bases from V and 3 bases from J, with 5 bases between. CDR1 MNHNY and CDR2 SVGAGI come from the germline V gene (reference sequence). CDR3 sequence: CASSGSYEQYF. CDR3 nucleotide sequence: TGTGCCAGCAGTGGCAGCTACGAGCAGTACTTC.

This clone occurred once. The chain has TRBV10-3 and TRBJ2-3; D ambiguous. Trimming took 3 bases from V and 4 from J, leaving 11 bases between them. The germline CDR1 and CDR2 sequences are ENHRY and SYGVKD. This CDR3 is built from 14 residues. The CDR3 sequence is CAISDREGADTQYF. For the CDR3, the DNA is TGTGCCATCAGTGATCGTGAAGGTGCAGATACGCAGTATTTT.

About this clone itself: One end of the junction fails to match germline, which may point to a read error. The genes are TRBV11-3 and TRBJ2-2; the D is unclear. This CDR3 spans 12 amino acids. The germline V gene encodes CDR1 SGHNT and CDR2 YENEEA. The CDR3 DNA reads TGTGCCAGCAGCTTAGGCACCGCGGAGCTGTTTTTT. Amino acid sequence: CASSLGTAELFF. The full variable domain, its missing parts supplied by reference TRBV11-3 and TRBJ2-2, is EAGVVQSPRYKIIEKKQPVAFWCNPISGHNTLYWYLQNLGQGPELLIRYENEEAVDDSQLPKDRFSAERLKGVDSTLKIQPAELGDSAVYLCASSLGTAELFFGEGSRLTVL.

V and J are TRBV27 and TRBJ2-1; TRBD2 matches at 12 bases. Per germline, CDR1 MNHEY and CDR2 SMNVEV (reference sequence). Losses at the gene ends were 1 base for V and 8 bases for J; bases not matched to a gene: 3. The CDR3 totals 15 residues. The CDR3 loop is CASSLFASGRDEQFF. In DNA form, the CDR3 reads TGTGCCAGCAGTTTATTCGCTAGCGGGAGGGATGAGCAGTTCTTC.

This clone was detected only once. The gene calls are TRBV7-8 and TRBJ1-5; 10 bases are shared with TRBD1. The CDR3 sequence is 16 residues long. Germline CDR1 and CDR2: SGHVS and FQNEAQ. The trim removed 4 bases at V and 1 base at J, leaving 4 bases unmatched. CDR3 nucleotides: TGTGCCAGCAGCTCGACAGGGGGCCGAAGCAATCAGCCCCAGCATTTT. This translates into CASSSTGGRSNQPQHF.

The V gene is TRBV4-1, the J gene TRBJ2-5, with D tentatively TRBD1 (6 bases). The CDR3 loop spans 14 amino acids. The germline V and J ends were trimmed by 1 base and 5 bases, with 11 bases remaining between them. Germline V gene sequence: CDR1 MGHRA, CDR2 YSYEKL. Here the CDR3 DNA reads TGCGCCAGCAGCCAAGTGCCTAGGGGGGAGACCCAGTACTTC. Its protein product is CASSQVPRGETQYF.

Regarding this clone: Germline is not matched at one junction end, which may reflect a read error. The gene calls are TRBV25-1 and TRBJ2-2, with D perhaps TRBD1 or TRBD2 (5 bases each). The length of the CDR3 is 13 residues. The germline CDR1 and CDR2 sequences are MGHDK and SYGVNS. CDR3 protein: CASGPGNTGEPFF. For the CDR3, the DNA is TGTGCCAGCGGTCCAGGGAACACCGGGGAGCCGTTTTTT.

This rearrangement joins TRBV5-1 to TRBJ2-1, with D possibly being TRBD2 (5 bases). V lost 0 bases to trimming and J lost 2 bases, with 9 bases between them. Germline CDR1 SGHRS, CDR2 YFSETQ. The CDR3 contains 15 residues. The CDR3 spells CASSLAGITYNEQFF. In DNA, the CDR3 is TGCGCCAGCAGCTTGGCCGGGATCACCTACAATGAGCAGTTCTTC. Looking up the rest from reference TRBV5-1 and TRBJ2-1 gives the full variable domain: KAGVTQTPRYLIKTRGQQVTLSCSPISGHRSVSWYQQTPGQGLQFLFEYFSETQRNKGNFPGRFSGRQFSNSRSEMNVSTLELGDSALYLCASSLAGITYNEQFFGPGTRLTVL.

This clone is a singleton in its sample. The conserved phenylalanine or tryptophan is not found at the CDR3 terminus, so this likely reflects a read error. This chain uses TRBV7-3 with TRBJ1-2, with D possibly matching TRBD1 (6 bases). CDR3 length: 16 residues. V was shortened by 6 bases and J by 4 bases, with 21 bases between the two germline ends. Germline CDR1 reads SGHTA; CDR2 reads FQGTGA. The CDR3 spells CASSPTTGILSYGYTL. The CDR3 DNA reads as TGTGCCAGCAGTCCAACTACAGGGATCCTGTCCTATGGCTACACCCTC.

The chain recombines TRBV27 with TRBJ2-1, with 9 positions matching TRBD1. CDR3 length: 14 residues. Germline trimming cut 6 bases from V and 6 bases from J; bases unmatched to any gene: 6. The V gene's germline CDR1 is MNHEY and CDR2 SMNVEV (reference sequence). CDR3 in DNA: TGTGCCAGCAGGCGTCCGGGACAGGGCAATGAGCAGTTCTTC. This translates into CASRRPGQGNEQFF.

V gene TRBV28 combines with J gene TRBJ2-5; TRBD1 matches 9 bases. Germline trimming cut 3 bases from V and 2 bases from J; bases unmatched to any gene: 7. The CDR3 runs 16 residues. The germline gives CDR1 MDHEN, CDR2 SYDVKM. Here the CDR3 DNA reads TGTGCCAGCAGTTTGTTGGGACAGGGCAATCAAGAGACCCAGTACTTC. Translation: CASSLLGQGNQETQYF.

This CDR3 is CASSITGGAETQYF. CDR3 coding DNA: TGTGCCAGCAGCATCACAGGGGGCGCGGAGACCCAGTACTTC. The chain is built from TRBV11-1 and TRBJ2-5; 9 bases are shared with TRBD1. This CDR3 contains 14 residues. V lost 5 bases to trimming and J lost 5 bases; unmatched junction nucleotides: 6. Germline lookup yields CDR1 SGHAT and CDR2 FQDESV (reference sequence).